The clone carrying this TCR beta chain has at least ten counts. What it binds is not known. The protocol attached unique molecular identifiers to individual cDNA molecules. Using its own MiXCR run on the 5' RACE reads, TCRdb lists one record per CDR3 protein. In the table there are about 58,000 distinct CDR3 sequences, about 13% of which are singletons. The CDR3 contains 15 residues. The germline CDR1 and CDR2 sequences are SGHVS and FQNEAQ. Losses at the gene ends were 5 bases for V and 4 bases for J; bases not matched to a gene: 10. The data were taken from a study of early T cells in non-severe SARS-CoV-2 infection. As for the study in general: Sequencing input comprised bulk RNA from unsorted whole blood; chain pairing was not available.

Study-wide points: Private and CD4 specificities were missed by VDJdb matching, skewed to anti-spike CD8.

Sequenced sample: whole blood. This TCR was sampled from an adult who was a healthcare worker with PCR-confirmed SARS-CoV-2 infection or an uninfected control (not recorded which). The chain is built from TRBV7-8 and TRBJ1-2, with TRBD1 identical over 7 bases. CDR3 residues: CASSPRQGEAYGYTF. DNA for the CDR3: TGTGCCAGCAGCCCACGACAGGGAGAAGCCTATGGCTACACCTTC.